One TCR beta chain is described in this entry. Its antigen remains undetermined. No clone much larger than this one lies a single base away; base qualities are absent. Participants in the prospective study were enrolled through a virtual design, were aged roughly 18 to 100 years, and lived in some 24 United States geographic areas. In the prospective study, participants were assigned to cohorts based on the clinical history participants reported in a screening survey and a study questionnaire. Recovered participants in ImmuneRACE Cohort 3 were defined as having two consecutive negative NP/OP PCR tests, clearance from a healthcare professional, or resolution of symptoms. Each participant in the prospective study had whole blood, serum and a nasopharyngeal or oropharyngeal swab collected by mobile phlebotomists. Over an approximately two-month period, participants in the prospective study had the option of providing additional blood draws and questionnaires. Before DNA extraction, prospective study blood samples were shipped either frozen or at room temperature.

This sample stems from a study of blood T cell repertoires in COVID-19 (dated by TCRdb to the early 2020s). Broadly, across the study: Collaborator samples came from the United States, Italy and Spain and covered acute and convalescent phases of COVID-19. The repertoires were released in a freely available public database meant as a resource for research on the immune response to SARS-CoV-2. Deeply sampled blood TCRbeta repertoires from subjects exposed to, actively infected with, or recovered from COVID-19 were included in the dataset. A de-identified subject ID, COVID-19 status, age in years and sex were almost always included in the sample metadata. Where HLA class I and class II types were available, the types were taken from metadata supplied by the sample provider, not from assay-based typing. Samples were obtained from the ongoing ImmuneRACE study (first 160 participants) and from roughly 1,300 subjects provided by 6 global collaborators. The material from the prospective study consisted of cDNA or gDNA derived from T cells, B-cell-depleted T cells, or PBMCs. General conclusions and limits of the study: How much clinical and demographic metadata was included differed by source and by participant, and the metadata was provided uncurated.

TCRbeta CDR3 regions were amplified from genomic DNA using the immunoSEQ Assay, a bias-controlled multiplex PCR. The original methods were these. Nucleated cell counts per sample were estimated from amplification of reference gene primers within the assay. Sequence reads were collapsed and filtered to measure the absolute abundance of every unique TCRbeta CDR3 rearrangement. For each sample, productive Simpson clonality was calculated as the square root of Simpson's diversity index across productive rearrangements. The immuneACCESS repertoire file appears here via TCRdb, limited to in-frame rearrangements. These files lack a portion of the clones; in checked studies, under half of the deficit traces to unresolved V genes, and the cause of the others is not known. The V and J calls and clone size were taken over from that table, and D and trimming were inferred from the DNA. The sample records roughly 160,000 clones, 75% to 90% of which are singletons. Roughly 3.4% of the sample goes to the ten largest clones.

Specimen: PBMCs or T cells enriched from blood (not recorded which). The sequence was obtained from a woman aged 55-75 years who had recovered from COVID-19.

The CDR3 region reads CASSQGSGGRGPSYEQYF. The sequence in DNA is TGCGCCAGCAGCCAAGGAAGCGGGGGCCGAGGCCCGTCCTACGAGCAGTACTTC. The chain employs TRBV4-1 and TRBJ2-7; 8 bases in the middle match TRBD2. The germline V end is reduced by 1 base and the J end by 1 base; junction bases left unmatched: 12. The CDR3 starts with the cysteine, ends with the phenylalanine, and has 18 residues. The entry retains the CDR3 DNA only, 54 bases that are in frame from base 1. CDR1 MGHRA and CDR2 YSYEKL are derived from the germline V gene.